These T cell receptor beta chains were read from a single sample in a study of cytotoxic CD8 clonotypes in ibrutinib-treated CLL. Measured with immunoSEQ multiplex PCR; TCRdb has only the in-frame clones, and not every one. The sample includes about 140,000 clones, over 75% of them seen just once. The sample was PBMCs, taken after 36 months of ibrutinib treatment. Receptor source: a human donor with chronic lymphocytic leukemia. CDR3s include the opening cysteine and the closing phenylalanine or tryptophan.

TRBV2,CASSDTGGFEQYF
TRBV7-9,CASSLSSYNSPLHF
TRBV7-9,CASSLAGLAGYNEQFF
TRBV5-6,CASSGRAGGPEEETQYF
TRBV5-1,CASSSTRTGELFF
TRBV7-8,CASSLDMAPRANVLTF
TRBV7-6,CASSLVGTGAGAGELFF
TRBV7-8,CASSLVAREETQYF
TRBV14,CASSQEQNYGYTF
TRBV30,CAFTTGTQPQHF
TRBV5-1,CASSLGTGYGYTF
TRBV4-2,CASSQVSRAPVYEQYF
TRBV13,CASSRASGRAGEYF
TRBV7-9,CASSFGGGGYNEQFF
TRBV28,CASSLLTGGTDTQYF
TRBV30,CAWSISSSTDTQYF
TRBV6-1,CASSEYRAAYEQYF
TRBV10-3,CAISGSGTSYTF
TRBV5-8,CASLPGPSSYNEQFF
TRBV15,CATSRDQVHTEAFF
TRBV7-3,CASSATSVSNHEQFF
TRBV7-7,CASSFGTGAVPQYF
TRBV14,CASSQVDRVSGYTF
TRBV5-4,CASSLVTGTYEQYF
TRBV6-6,CASSPTIPNEKLFF
TRBV9,CASSFSTDTQYF
TRBV10-2,CASRSDYIYNEQFF
TRBV5-4,CASSLTPSPSGPEQFF
TRBV11-3,CASSLGDTQYF
TRBV7-9,CASSPRDRGPYGYTF
TRBV6-1,CASSEEEGGGKETQYF
TRBV6-5,CASSYSRPNTEAFF
TRBV7-9,CASIRGTYGYTF
TRBV28,CASSSEGVALSGETQYF
TRBV5-4,CASLYHNEQFF
TRBV10-1,CASSERLRGNNQPQHF
TRBV14,CASSQDIRTSPNEKLFF
TRBV11-2,CASSLDGETQYF
TRBV5-1,CASSTRTGMNTEAFF
TRBV11-2,CASSLDSGGAFEQFF
TRBV7-3,CASSLQGTNTDTQYF
TRBV5-1,CASSWGGGPYNEQFF
TRBV6-1,CASRPDSSGNQPQHF
TRBV7-9,CASSLAVGPYSNQPQHF
TRBV23-1,CASSPSHRVPFWQPQHF
TRBV27,CASSLMGGNRETQYF
TRBV10-1,CASSEGQGNSPLHF
TRBV30,CAWSGGEHQPQHF
TRBV4-1,CASSQDLASLATDTQYF
TRBV11-3,CASSLVGRTGAEQYF
TRBV28,CASLTSGTGVAQYF
TRBV6-4,CASSPIGTSGNNEQFF
TRBV30,CAWSVLGAGPHEQYF
TRBV5-1,CASSQFPSGIGYEQYF
TRBV7-9,CATKRAGVSSRTGELFF